This T cell receptor (beta chain) derives from a study of T-cell reconstitution after alpha-beta-depleted transplantation in children. Overall study findings and caveats: Diversity and T-cell counts at one year after transplant derived mostly from new T cells. At day 60, the high TCRbeta diversity found in some patients originated from recipient T cells and thymic progenitors that had survived. Roughly two months post-transplant, alpha-beta T cells reportedly originated from several hundred graft clones that had expanded.

It was with unique molecular identifiers that the TCRbeta library was prepared. TCRdb re-called the PCR reads through MiXCR, storing one row per CDR3 protein. This table has 540,000 or so distinct CDR3 sequences, 23% appearing once. The sample holds a few counts of this clonotype. The target antigen is unknown. The CDR3 covers 13 residues. CDR1 DFQATT and CDR2 SNEGSKA come from the germline V gene (reference sequence). V lost 8 bases to trimming and J lost 0 bases, with 11 bases between them. The sequencing here drew on PBMCs, mostly from graft donor cells, taken 360 days after TCRalphabeta/CD19-depleted stem cell transplant. This receptor was identified in a boy less than two years old who had a stem cell transplant for acute myeloid leukemia, so the T cells may come from the graft donor. The rearrangement links TRBV20-1 to TRBJ1-5; possible D gene TRBD1, 5 bases. CDR3 coding DNA: TGCAGTCTAAGGGGCCATAGCAATCAGCCCCAGCATTTT. It yields the protein CSLRGHSNQPQHF.